The clone carrying this T cell receptor (beta chain) was counted at least ten times. With V trimmed by 4 bases and J by 9 bases, 3 bases remained unmatched. From germline, CDR1 is SGDLS and CDR2 YYNGEE. The CDR3 consists of 12 residues. This sample is drawn from a study of CD8 T cells in ankylosing spondylitis. For TCR beta, libraries came from quantitative 5'-RACE with molecular barcodes. Using its own MiXCR run on the 5' RACE reads, TCRdb lists one record per CDR3 protein. The sample holds approximately 42,000 distinct CDR3 sequences, 4% seen once. Sequenced sample: blood, either unsorted or a sorted T cell fraction (not recorded which). The clonotype was recovered from a female donor with ankylosing spondylitis or in good health (not recorded which). The chain carries TRBV9 and TRBJ2-1; 8 bases fit TRBD2. This CDR3 is CASSHSGVEQFF. In DNA, the CDR3 is TGTGCCAGCAGCCATAGCGGGGTTGAGCAGTTCTTC.